Listed here are 18 T cell receptor beta chains from one sample, sequenced in a study of T-cell memory formation after mild COVID-19. TCRdb ran MiXCR on the 5' RACE reads and lists one entry per CDR3 protein. Here the sample spans over 300,000 distinct CDR3 sequences, more than 20% being singletons. Sequencing used PBMCs or a T cell subset sorted from them (not recorded which). These receptor sequences come from a man aged 18 to 29 who had mild COVID-19 (a few samples of this study predate the infection). Cell type and time point are not known.

The V gene is TRBV6-5, the J gene TRBJ1-1; no reliable D call. CDR1 is MNHEY, CDR2 SVGAGI, per germline. This CDR3 is built from 11 residues. V was pared by 2 bases and J by 6 bases, with 4 bases between. Here the CDR3 DNA reads TGTGCCAGCAGTTACGGATCTGAAGCTTTCTTT. It is translated as CASSYGSEAFF.

The chain couples TRBV4-2 to TRBJ1-2; D uncertain. Looked up from germline, CDR1 is LGHNA and CDR2 is YNFKEQ. The CDR3 extends over 14 amino acids. Trimming shortened V by 0 bases and J by 0 bases, and 5 bases separated the two germline ends. In nucleotides, the CDR3 is TGTGCCAGCAGCCAAGAAGGGTCTAACTATGGCTACACCTTC. The encoded protein is CASSQEGSNYGYTF.

The rearrangement links TRBV5-1 to TRBJ2-5, with a possible D match to TRBD2 (7 bases). The germline CDR1 and CDR2 sequences are SGHRS and YFSETQ. Trimming left V 4 bases short and J 1 base short, with 14 bases between. CDR3 length equals 15 residues. CDR3 DNA sequence: TGCGCCAGCAGCCCGGGGGGCCCTCTCCAAGAGACCCAGTACTTC. Protein product: CASSPGGPLQETQYF. Using reference TRBV5-1 and TRBJ2-5 for the parts outside the CDR3, the full variable domain is KAGVTQTPRYLIKTRGQQVTLSCSPISGHRSVSWYQQTPGQGLQFLFEYFSETQRNKGNFPGRFSGRQFSNSRSEMNVSTLELGDSALYLCASSPGGPLQETQYFGPGTRLLVL.

The V call is TRBV6-5, the J call TRBJ2-5; D may match TRBD1 or TRBD2 (5 bases each). Germline lookup yields CDR1 MNHEY and CDR2 SVGAGI. V was trimmed by 6 bases and J by 5 bases, leaving 19 bases between them. The CDR3 length is 15 residues. Here the CDR3 DNA reads TGTGCCAGCAGGACTACCGGGACCCCGAGGGAGACCCAGTACTTC. Its translation: CASRTTGTPRETQYF.

In its sample, this clonotype was seen a few times. V gene TRBV7-2 combines with J gene TRBJ1-5; TRBD1 matches 7 bases. CDR1 is SGHTA, CDR2 FQGNSA, per germline. This CDR3 contains 15 residues. The junction had 9 bases not matched to a gene; V was cut back by 6 bases and J by 4 bases. This chain's CDR3 is CASSSQGRSNQPQHF. CDR3 nucleotides: TGTGCCAGCAGTTCACAGGGGAGGAGTAATCAGCCCCAGCATTTT.

This clonotype was picked up a small number of times. This rearrangement joins TRBV6-5 to TRBJ2-7; possibly TRBD2 for D (6 bases). Trimming pared 0 bases from V and 6 bases from J, leaving 15 bases between. The CDR3 covers 15 residues. The V gene's germline CDR1 is MNHEY and CDR2 SVGAGI. The CDR3 DNA sequence: TGTGCCAGCAGTTACTCGAGCGGGCCGCCCGTCGAGCAGTACTTC. Protein sequence: CASSYSSGPPVEQYF.

The chain employs TRBV5-1 and TRBJ2-7; D is ambiguous. The CDR3 covers 17 residues. The germline V gene encodes CDR1 SGHRS and CDR2 YFSETQ. With 4 bases removed from V and 0 bases from J, the gap between germline ends came to 20 bases. Here the CDR3 DNA reads TGCGCCAGCAGCACGTCATTCCCTGCTAGAAGCTCCTACGAGCAGTACTTC. Translating it yields CASSTSFPARSSYEQYF.

The V call is TRBV14, the J call TRBJ1-2; TRBD1 agrees at 8 bases. The CDR3 consists of 16 residues. V lost 1 base, J lost 4 bases, and 8 bases stayed unmatched. CDR1 is SGHDN, CDR2 FVKESK, per germline. As DNA, the CDR3 is TGTGCCAGCAGCCAAGGTCTCCAGGGGGCTTTCTATGGCTACACCTTC. Amino acids: CASSQGLQGAFYGYTF. Full variable domain (missing parts from reference TRBV14 and TRBJ1-2): EAGVTQFPSHSVIEKGQTVTLRCDPISGHDNLYWYRRVMGKEIKFLLHFVKESKQDESGMPNNRFLAERTGGTYSTLKVQPAELEDSGVYFCASSQGLQGAFYGYTFGSGTRLTVV.

There are a few counts of this clonotype. Written as DNA, the CDR3 is TGTGCCAGCAGTTACGTCGCGGGTGAGCAGTTCTTC. Residues: CASSYVAGEQFF. This chain connects TRBV6-6 to TRBJ2-1; D perhaps matches TRBD2 (5 bases). Germline lookup yields CDR1 MNHNY and CDR2 SVGAGI (reference sequence). Between the trimmed V and J ends, which lost 2 bases and 9 bases, there was a span of 8 bases. This CDR3 has 12 amino acids.

The chain employs TRBV7-6 and TRBJ2-1; D is possibly TRBD2 (7 bases). Germline V gene data show CDR1 as SGHVS and CDR2 as FNYEAQ. The V gene lost 3 bases and the J gene lost 8 bases, with 14 bases spanning the gap. CDR3 length equals 14 residues. The CDR3 bases are TGTGCCAGCAGCTTCGGGGGGCCGATCGATGAGCAGTTCTTC. Its protein product is CASSFGGPIDEQFF.

This clonotype was counted a few times. The rearrangement joins TRBV5-1 to TRBJ1-2; TRBD1 matches 7 bases. This CDR3 has 15 residues. Trimming at V came to 1 base and at J to 4 bases, leaving 7 bases not matched to a gene. The germline gives CDR1 SGHRS, CDR2 YFSETQ. The CDR3 DNA is TGCGCCAGCAGCTTGAGACAGGGAGCCTCCTATGGCTACACCTTC. It specifies CASSLRQGASYGYTF.

This clonotype was seen a few times. The rearrangement links TRBV6-2 or TRBV6-3 to TRBJ1-2; possibly TRBD1 for D (6 bases). CDR3 length: 14 amino acids. CDR1 is MNHEY and CDR2 is SVGEGT in the germline V gene. Trimming cost V 6 bases and J 7 bases, with 18 bases left between them. CDR3 bases: TGTGCCAGCAGCCTTGGACAGTTCAGAGTTGGCTACACCTTC. As protein: CASSLGQFRVGYTF.

This chain links TRBV18 with TRBJ2-6, with TRBD2 as a possible D gene (5 bases). Germline V lookup: CDR1 KGHSH, CDR2 LQKENI. CDR3 size: 16 residues. V was shortened by 3 bases and J by 0 bases, with 9 bases between the two germline ends. DNA of the CDR3: TGTGCCAGCTCACCGACGGGATACTCTGGGGCCAACGTCCTGACTTTC. It encodes CASSPTGYSGANVLTF.

The rearrangement joins TRBV20-1 to TRBJ1-2, with a possible D match to TRBD1 (5 bases). V was clipped by 5 bases and J by 5 bases, with 15 bases between them. The CDR3 is 13 residues long. The germline V gene encodes CDR1 DFQATT and CDR2 SNEGSKA (reference sequence). Here the CDR3 DNA reads TGCAGTGCTCCATGGGCAGGGAGGTATGGCTACACCTTC. Translated, it gives CSAPWAGRYGYTF.

This clonotype was seen a few times. This chain connects TRBV6-6 to TRBJ2-3, with TRBD1 identical over 12 bases. This CDR3 region has 15 residues. Germline loops: CDR1 MNHNY, CDR2 SVGAGI (reference sequence). V gave up 6 bases and J gave up 4 bases; unmatched junction bases: 5. The chain's CDR3 is CASSRGQGAADTQYF. Written as DNA, the CDR3 is TGTGCCAGCAGCCGGGGACAGGGGGCTGCAGATACGCAGTATTTT.

The V gene is TRBV24-1, the J gene TRBJ2-5, with TRBD1 identical over 10 bases. V was pared by 5 bases and J by 4 bases, with 0 bases of the junction left unmatched. This CDR3 contains 13 residues. Germline V lookup: CDR1 KGHDR, CDR2 SFDVKD. In DNA, the CDR3 is TGTGCCACCAGTGGGGACAGGGGAGAGACCCAGTACTTC. Translation gives CATSGDRGETQYF.

This clonotype has just a few counts. The chain couples TRBV4-1 to TRBJ2-2; D is possibly TRBD1 (5 bases). Germline assignment: CDR1 MGHRA and CDR2 YSYEKL. Between the trimmed V and J ends, which lost 1 base and 5 bases, there was a span of 17 bases. CDR3 size: 17 residues. The CDR3 loop reads CASSQARAGIGTGELFF. The DNA of the CDR3 is TGCGCCAGCAGCCAAGCTCGGGCAGGGATAGGTACCGGGGAGCTGTTTTTT.

This clonotype came up a few times. The rearrangement uses TRBV5-1 and TRBJ2-7; maybe TRBD2 (6 bases). CDR1 SGHRS and CDR2 YFSETQ come from the germline V gene. Trimming cost V 4 bases and J 0 bases, with 14 bases left between them. This CDR3 contains 15 residues. The CDR3 sequence: CASSSGHHNSYEQYV. CDR3 DNA sequence: TGCGCCAGCAGCAGCGGGCACCACAACTCCTACGAGCAGTACGTC.